The entry below describes one TCR beta chain. This sample is part of a study of CD8+ T cells in alopecia areata. RNA was extracted and reverse transcribed into cDNA as the sequencing template. The repertoire was sequenced with immunoSEQ multiplex PCR; TCRdb's copy has only in-frame clones and lacks some. Of around 250,000 clones in the sample, about 68% are singletons; the top ten hold approximately 1.2%. Trimming took off 2 bases at V and 10 bases at J, with 10 bases between the two ends. The CDR3 runs to 11 residues. CDR1 is GTSNPN and CDR2 is SVGIG in the germline V gene (reference sequence). The specimen comprised CD4+ T cells sorted from blood, sampled at week 0. The V call is TRBV30, the J call TRBJ2-3; no clear D. This clonotype was sampled from a human donor with alopecia areata. The CDR3 DNA is TGTGCCTGGAGTCAGCTGGACGCGCAGTATTTT. This encodes CAWSQLDAQYF. Drawing the rest from reference TRBV30 and TRBJ2-3, the complete variable domain is SQTIHQWPATLVQPVGSPLSLECTVEGTSNPNLYWYRQAAGRGLQLLFYSVGIGQISSEVPQNLSASRPQDRQFILSSKKLLLSDSGFYLCAWSQLDAQYFGPGTRLTVL.